This entry describes one T cell receptor (beta chain). Method: immunoSEQ multiplex PCR; TCRdb's copy keeps in-frame clones and lacks some. The sample comprises 150,000 to 180,000 clones, 65% to 90% of which are singletons, and around an eighth rests with the top ten. Trimming took 6 bases from V and 7 from J, leaving 12 bases between them. The CDR3 is 12 amino acids. Germline loops: CDR1 GTSNPN, CDR2 SVGIG (reference sequence). These data come from a study of blood T cell repertoires in COVID-19. The sample taken for sequencing was peripheral blood. The clonotype was recovered from a woman aged 55 to 70 with COVID-19, enrolled during active disease. V is TRBV30 and J is TRBJ1-4; a possible D gene is TRBD1 (5 bases). CDR3 sequence reads: CACTRQGEKLFF. CDR3 DNA sequence: TGTGCCTGTACCCGGCAGGGTGAAAAACTGTTTTTT.